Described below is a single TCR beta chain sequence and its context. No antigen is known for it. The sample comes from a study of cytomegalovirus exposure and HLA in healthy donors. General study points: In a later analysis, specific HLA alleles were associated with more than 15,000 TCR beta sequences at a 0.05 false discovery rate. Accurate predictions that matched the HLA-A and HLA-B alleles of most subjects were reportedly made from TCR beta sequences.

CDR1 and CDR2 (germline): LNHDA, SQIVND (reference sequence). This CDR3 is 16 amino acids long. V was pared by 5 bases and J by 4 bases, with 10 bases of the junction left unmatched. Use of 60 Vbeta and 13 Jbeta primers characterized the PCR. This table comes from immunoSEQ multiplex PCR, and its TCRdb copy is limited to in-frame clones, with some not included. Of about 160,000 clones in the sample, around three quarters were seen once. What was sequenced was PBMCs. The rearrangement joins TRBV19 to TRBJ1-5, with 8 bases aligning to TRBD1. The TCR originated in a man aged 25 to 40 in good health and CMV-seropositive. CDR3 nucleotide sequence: TGTGCCAGTAGTGCCTTGACAGGGGCGTTAAATCAGCCCCAGCATTTT. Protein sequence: CASSALTGALNQPQHF.